This T cell receptor beta chain was obtained from a study of blood T cell repertoires in COVID-19. Using immunoSEQ multiplex PCR, the repertoire was profiled, and TCRdb retains in-frame clones only, with some absent. The sample includes 300,000 or so clones, over 80% of them seen just once. This CDR3 has 14 amino acids. The V gene's germline CDR1 is MNHEY and CDR2 SVGAGI. V was pared by 6 bases and J by 3 bases, with 14 bases between. The gene calls are TRBV6-5 and TRBJ1-2; TRBD1 might be the D (5 bases). This sequence was found in a woman aged 35 to 49 who had recovered from COVID-19. The sequencing input was peripheral blood. Written as DNA, the CDR3 is TGTGCCAGCAGGCTCGACGACAGCGACTATGGCTACACCTTC. This gives the protein CASRLDDSDYGYTF.